The table lists the clone carrying this T cell receptor (beta chain) with a count of one. Its cognate antigen is unknown. The data stem from a study of PD-1 blockade in classical Hodgkin lymphoma. Overall study: It was nivolumab at 3 mg/kg, given intravenously every 2 weeks, that patients received. Findings and limits, study-wide: By C4D1, CD4+ diversity increased significantly, especially in complete responders. Complete responders showed a baseline diversity that resembled the diversity of newly diagnosed patients.

Germline lookup yields CDR1 MNHEY and CDR2 SMNVEV (reference sequence). The CDR3 sequence is 15 residues long. Trimming took 0 bases from V and 2 from J, leaving 8 bases between them. Using immunoSEQ multiplex PCR, the repertoire was profiled, and TCRdb retains in-frame clones only, with some absent. Of over 75,000 clones listed, about nine tenths are singletons. Time point noted: cycle 4 day 1 (C4D1), after five to seven weeks of nivolumab. Every patient relapsed after autologous stem cell transplantation, and brentuximab vedotin exposure varied. Sequenced here: peripheral blood mononuclear cells (PBMCs), sampled before the fourth cycle of nivolumab. This chain links TRBV27 with TRBJ1-3; D call uncertain. The sequence derives from a human donor with classical Hodgkin lymphoma. Written as DNA, the CDR3 is TGTGCCAGCAGTTTATCGTTTACACCTGGAAACACCATATATTTT. As protein: CASSLSFTPGNTIYF.